The present entry profiles one T cell receptor beta chain with its context. Original processing notes: Researchers report that nucleated cell counts were estimated from reference gene primer amplification. Only in-frame clones appear in the TCRdb table, and some are missing; sequencing was by immunoSEQ multiplex PCR. D and trimming come from the DNA, and the V and J calls and clone size come from that table. The table includes 85,000 to 130,000 clones, 80% to 90% detected once. These data come from a study of blood T cell repertoires in COVID-19. Study in general: Some COVID-19 samples were acute and others convalescent; all came from the United States, Italy and Spain.

The germline CDR1 and CDR2 sequences are MDHEN and SYDVKM. J lost 4 bases, V lost 6 bases, and 15 bases had no gene match. This CDR3 is built from 18 residues. Individuals drawn from approximately 26 US areas were about 18 to 100 years old. Symptom resolution, clearance, or two negative PCRs marked donors in Cohort 3 as recovered. The origin of this receptor is a woman in her forties or fifties who had recovered from COVID-19. V is TRBV28 and J is TRBJ2-7, with TRBD2 matching over 13 bases. Sequenced sample: PBMCs or T cells enriched from blood (not recorded which). The CDR3 DNA reads as TGTGCCAGCAGCTTAGTTCGTAAATGGACTAGCGGGAGTTACGAGCAGTACTTC. Residues: CASSLVRKWTSGSYEQYF.